Shown below are 32 T cell receptor beta chains from a single sample sequenced in a study of T-cell memory formation after mild COVID-19. A single record per CDR3 protein comes from TCRdb applying MiXCR to the 5' RACE reads. This sample yields nearly 110,000 distinct CDR3 sequences, of which about an eighth are seen a single time; around 25% belongs to the top ten. Sequencing input: PBMCs or a T cell subset sorted from them (not recorded which). Receptors originate from an adult woman who had mild COVID-19 (a few samples of this study predate the infection). Cell type and time point are not known.

The chain employs TRBV4-1 and TRBJ2-3; D unclear. Trimming left V 1 base short and J 0 bases short, with 8 bases between. Germline CDR1 and CDR2: MGHRA and YSYEKL. The CDR3 is made up of 15 amino acids. The CDR3 DNA is TGCGCCAGCAGCCAAGCCGATGGGAGCACAGATACGCAGTATTTT. Translating gives CASSQADGSTDTQYF.

This clonotype was found a few times. J is TRBJ1-2 and V is TRBV7-8, with D tentatively TRBD1 (5 bases). CDR1 and CDR2 (germline): SGHVS, FQNEAQ. V lost 5 bases and J 2 bases, leaving 18 bases between the germline ends. The CDR3 sequence is 16 residues long. CDR3 protein: CASSPHPTETNYGYTF. The CDR3 coding sequence is TGTGCCAGCAGCCCCCACCCGACAGAGACGAACTATGGCTACACCTTC. The entire variable domain, with the rest obtained from reference TRBV7-8 and TRBJ1-2, is as follows: GAGVSQSPRYKVAKRGQDVALRCDPISGHVSLFWYQQALGQGPEFLTYFQNEAQLDKSGLPSDRFFAERPEGSVSTLKIQRTQQEDSAVYLCASSPHPTETNYGYTFGSGTRLTVV.

In its sample, this clonotype was seen many times. The V gene is TRBV7-9, the J gene TRBJ2-5, with TRBD2 matching over 15 bases. Germline CDR1 and CDR2: SEHNR and FQNEAQ (reference sequence). Trimming removed 4 bases from V and 5 bases from J; junction bases left unmatched: 8. This CDR3 spans 17 amino acids. CDR3 in DNA: TGTGCCAGCAGCTCAGGACTAGCGGGAGGGCCTGGGGAGACCCAGTACTTC. Encoded protein: CASSSGLAGGPGETQYF.

CDR3 DNA sequence: TGTGCCAGCAGCTTAGAAGCGGGAGGACCTACCTACGAGCAGTACTTC. It encodes CASSLEAGGPTYEQYF. This chain joins TRBV11-1 and TRBJ2-7; 9 bases fit TRBD2. After removal of 1 base from V and 2 bases from J, the junction contained 6 bases not matched to a gene. This CDR3 spans 16 amino acids. Looked up from germline, CDR1 is SGHAT and CDR2 is FQDESV (reference sequence).

The chain carries TRBV6-1 and TRBJ1-4; D gene ambiguous. Germline V CDR1 and CDR2: MNHNS, SASEGT. The ends were cut back, 2 bases at V and 8 bases at J, with 9 bases in the middle. This CDR3 comprises 13 residues. The CDR3 sequence: CASSEISGEKLFF. DNA for the CDR3: TGTGCCAGCAGTGAAATAAGTGGGGAAAAACTGTTTTTT.

This clonotype was observed many times. The chain links TRBV14 to TRBJ2-3, with 8 nucleotides matching TRBD2. V shed 0 bases and J 3 bases; nucleotides not matched to a gene: 11. CDR3 length equals 18 residues. Germline V gives CDR1 SGHDN, CDR2 FVKESK. The CDR3 protein is CASSQDFFGRGMTDTQYF. CDR3 DNA sequence: TGTGCCAGCAGCCAAGATTTCTTCGGGAGGGGGATGACAGATACGCAGTATTTT. The full variable domain, its missing parts supplied by reference TRBV14 and TRBJ2-3, is EAGVTQFPSHSVIEKGQTVTLRCDPISGHDNLYWYRRVMGKEIKFLLHFVKESKQDESGMPNNRFLAERTGGTYSTLKVQPAELEDSGVYFCASSQDFFGRGMTDTQYFGPGTRLTVL.

The rearrangement uses TRBV7-6 and TRBJ2-2, with TRBD2 identical over 10 bases. The CDR3 covers 17 residues. Trimming removed 4 bases from V and 1 base from J; junction bases left unmatched: 6. Germline assignment: CDR1 SGHVS and CDR2 FNYEAQ. This CDR3 reads CASSSSRLAGNTGELFF. CDR3 DNA: TGTGCCAGCAGCTCAAGCAGACTAGCGGGGAACACCGGGGAGCTGTTTTTT. Complete variable domain (other parts from reference TRBV7-6 and TRBJ2-2): GAGVSQSPRYKVTKRGQDVALRCDPISGHVSLYWYRQALGQGPEFLTYFNYEAQQDKSGLPNDRFSAERPEGSISTLTIQRTEQRDSAMYRCASSSSRLAGNTGELFFGEGSRLTVL.

This clonotype has at least ten counts. The J gene is TRBJ2-3, the V gene TRBV6-5; 8 bases line up with TRBD1. The length of the CDR3 is 14 residues. Germline CDR1 reads MNHEY; CDR2 reads SVGAGI. The V and J ends lost 4 bases and 3 bases, in that order; junction bases with no gene match: 3. In nucleotides, the CDR3 is TGTGCCAGCAGTTCTGACAGGGGAACAGATACGCAGTATTTT. Translation gives CASSSDRGTDTQYF.

As to this clonotype: Since a much larger clone is just one base distant, this may be a read error. This chain joins TRBV30 and TRBJ2-1, with TRBD2 identical over 11 bases. There are 16 residues in the CDR3. The germline V gene has CDR1 GTSNPN and CDR2 SVGIG (reference sequence). The CDR3 here is CSWSVPLLAGANEQFF. CDR3 bases: TGTTCCTGGAGTGTACCACTACTAGCGGGAGCCAATGAGCAGTTCTTC.

V and J are TRBV2 and TRBJ2-7; D possibly uses TRBD1 or TRBD2 (5 bases each). This CDR3 contains 14 residues. Trimming took 6 bases from V and 2 from J, leaving 14 bases between them. Germline-derived CDR1 and CDR2 are SNHLY and FYNNEI. CDR3 region: CASSARDPAYEQYF. CDR3 coding DNA: TGTGCCAGCAGCGCCCGGGACCCCGCCTACGAGCAGTACTTC. Supplemented by reference TRBV2 and TRBJ2-7, the full variable domain reads EPEVTQTPSHQVTQMGQEVILRCVPISNHLYFYWYRQILGQKVEFLVSFYNNEISEKSEIFDDQFSVERPDGSNFTLKIRSTKLEDSAMYFCASSARDPAYEQYFGPGTRLTVT.

V is TRBV15 and J is TRBJ2-1; D gene ambiguous. The CDR3 loop spans 15 amino acids. CDR1 LNHNV and CDR2 YYDKDF come from the germline V gene (reference sequence). V was trimmed by 5 bases and J by 3 bases, leaving 14 bases between them. The DNA of the CDR3 is TGTGCCACCAGCGGGCTCAGGAGTTACTACAATGAGCAGTTCTTC. It translates to CATSGLRSYYNEQFF.

CDR3 DNA sequence: TGTGCCAGCAGCAAAGAGGGCAGCGGCAGTGGTCCCTACAATGAGCAGTTCTTC. This gives the protein CASSKEGSGSGPYNEQFF. J is TRBJ2-1 and V is TRBV21-1; the table's D call, TRBD2, was not checked against the DNA. TRBV21-1 is labeled a pseudogene. The CDR3 consists of 18 residues.

V gene TRBV4-1 combines with J gene TRBJ2-3; TRBD2 matches 10 bases. CDR3 length equals 14 residues. V gave up 5 bases and J gave up 4 bases; unmatched junction bases: 3. The germline gives CDR1 MGHRA, CDR2 YSYEKL. CDR3 nucleotide sequence: TGCGCCAGCAGCGCTAGCGGGAGCCCAGATACGCAGTATTTT. Amino acids: CASSASGSPDTQYF.

This clonotype turned up a few times. V gene TRBV19 combines with J gene TRBJ2-1; the D gene is possibly TRBD1 (6 bases). This CDR3 comprises 15 residues. Trimming cost V 7 bases and J 3 bases, with 16 bases left between them. The germline V gene has CDR1 LNHDA and CDR2 SQIVND (reference sequence). The CDR3 DNA is TGTGCCAGTAACCCCCAGGACAGTTTCTACAATGAGCAGTTCTTC. As protein: CASNPQDSFYNEQFF.

V gene TRBV4-1 combines with J gene TRBJ1-3; D remains unclear. The V gene's germline CDR1 is MGHRA and CDR2 YSYEKL. The V end lost 1 base, the J end lost 0 bases, and 22 bases lay between the germline ends. The CDR3 sequence is 20 residues long. CDR3 DNA: TGCGCCAGCAGCCAAGGCGTCGGCGGGTCCCCTAGGGCCTCTGGAAACACCATATATTTT. It translates to CASSQGVGGSPRASGNTIYF.

This clonotype was counted at least ten times. This chain joins TRBV7-2 and TRBJ2-3, with 12 bases aligning to TRBD1. The junction had 4 bases not matched to a gene; V was cut back by 0 bases and J by 6 bases. CDR1 SGHTA and CDR2 FQGNSA come from the germline V gene. The CDR3 sequence is 16 residues long. The CDR3 reads CASSLAGQGAFDTQYF. CDR3 nucleotide sequence: TGTGCCAGCAGCTTAGCGGGACAGGGGGCTTTTGATACGCAGTATTTT.

Regarding this clonotype: The junction shows a germline mismatch at one end, possibly a read error. The chain links TRBV15 to TRBJ2-1; the D gene is possibly TRBD2 (5 bases). Germline loops: CDR1 LNHNV, CDR2 YYDKDF (reference sequence). The CDR3 has 12 residues. CDR3 sequence: CATSTRRGVRVF. For the CDR3, the DNA is TGTGCCACCAGCACTCGCCGGGGAGTACGGGTCTTC.

This clonotype turned up a few times. V gene TRBV12-3 or TRBV12-4 combines with J gene TRBJ2-7; D gene unclear. Trimming stripped 6 bases from V and 2 bases from J, with 11 bases between. The CDR3 length is 13 residues. This CDR3 reads CASSPAWTYEQYF. CDR3 DNA sequence: TGTGCCAGCAGCCCCGCATGGACCTACGAGCAGTACTTC.

This clonotype was seen many times. The CDR3 is CASSQDSTAEQFF. The CDR3 DNA follows: TGCGCCAGCAGCCAAGATTCAACGGCTGAGCAGTTCTTC. The chain recombines TRBV4-3 with TRBJ2-1; D not certain. V lost 0 bases, J lost 9 bases, and 9 bases lay in between. Per the germline V gene, CDR1 is LGHNA and CDR2 is YSLEER. The CDR3 contains 13 residues.

This clonotype was detected only a few times. The chain carries TRBV12-5 and TRBJ2-7; the D is unclear. The germline CDR1 and CDR2 sequences are LGHNT and FRNRAP. The ends were cut back, 0 bases at V and 4 bases at J, with 13 bases in the middle. The CDR3 is 15 residues long. The CDR3 DNA follows: TGTGCTAGTGGTTTGGTACCCGGGCCTTGGTACGAGCAGTACTTC. Translated, it gives CASGLVPGPWYEQYF.

There are many counts of this clonotype. The chain recombines TRBV7-6 with TRBJ2-5; 11 bases are shared with TRBD1. The V gene end was trimmed by 0 bases and the J gene end by 1 base; junction bases not matched to a gene: 4. The germline CDR1 and CDR2 sequences are SGHVS and FNYEAQ. The CDR3 runs to 17 residues. The CDR3, as DNA: TGTGCCAGCAGCTTAGCCGGGACAGGGGGTGTCCAAGAGACCCAGTACTTC. Its protein product is CASSLAGTGGVQETQYF.

This clonotype was seen many times. This sequence joins TRBV20-1 and TRBJ2-1; 8 nucleotides match TRBD1. CDR1 is DFQATT and CDR2 is SNEGSKA in the germline V gene (reference sequence). The CDR3 has 16 amino acids. After removal of 1 base from V and 3 bases from J, the junction contained 8 bases not matched to a gene. This CDR3 reads CSARAQQGGDYNEQFF. The CDR3 nucleotides read TGCAGTGCTAGAGCCCAACAGGGGGGTGACTACAATGAGCAGTTCTTC.

V usage is TRBV5-6 and J usage is TRBJ2-7; TRBD2 aligns across 10 bases. This CDR3 contains 17 residues. J gave up 7 bases and V 0 bases, and 13 bases lay outside the gene matches. Germline CDR1 is SGHDT and CDR2 is YYEEEE. In DNA, the CDR3 is TGTGCCAGCAGCTTGGGAGCCACTAGCGGGACAAGATCGGAGCAGTACTTC. Amino acid sequence: CASSLGATSGTRSEQYF.

Only a few counts were recorded for this clonotype. The chain carries TRBV7-3 and TRBJ2-3; 7 nucleotides match TRBD2. This CDR3 is built from 15 residues. CDR1 and CDR2 (germline): SGHTA, FQGTGA. V gave up 2 bases and J gave up 4 bases; unmatched junction bases: 6. CDR3 coding DNA: TGTGCCAGCAGCTTAGGACTAGGAGGCCCAGATACGCAGTATTTT. Translation: CASSLGLGGPDTQYF.

The chain combines TRBV4-3 with TRBJ1-2, with D uncertain. The germline gives CDR1 LGHNA, CDR2 YSLEER. Trimming stripped 0 bases from V and 4 bases from J, with 9 bases between. The CDR3 covers 14 residues. The CDR3 region is CASSQEGGGYGYTF. As DNA, the CDR3 is TGCGCCAGCAGCCAAGAGGGCGGTGGCTATGGCTACACCTTC.

This clonotype appeared a few times. The chain recombines TRBV7-7 with TRBJ2-1; TRBD2 aligns across 11 bases. CDR1 is SSHAT and CDR2 is FNYEAQ in the germline V gene (reference sequence). CDR3 length equals 15 residues. With 3 bases clipped from V and 4 bases from J, the junction kept 2 bases outside the gene matches. Written as DNA, the CDR3 is TGTGCCAGCAGCTTGACTAGCGGGGATTACAATGAGCAGTTCTTC. Its translation: CASSLTSGDYNEQFF. The variable domain in full, with the rest retrieved from reference TRBV7-7 and TRBJ2-1, is GAGVSQSPRYKVTKRGQDVTLRCDPISSHATLYWYQQALGQGPEFLTYFNYEAQPDKSGLPSDRFSAERPEGSISTLTIQRTEQRDSAMYRCASSLTSGDYNEQFFGPGTRLTVL.

Ten or more counts support this clonotype. V gene TRBV12-3 or TRBV12-4 combines with J gene TRBJ2-3; D gene unclear. Trimming took 0 bases from V and 2 from J, leaving 6 bases between them. CDR3 length: 14 residues. Written as DNA, the CDR3 is TGTGCCAGCAGTTTAGCCCGATACACAGATACGCAGTATTTT. Encoded protein: CASSLARYTDTQYF.

Relative to its sample, this clonotype is medium-sized. This chain uses TRBV7-2 with TRBJ2-1; a weak D match, TRBD2 (5 bases). The CDR3 runs to 15 residues. Germline CDR1 SGHTA, CDR2 FQGNSA. Trimming shortened V by 4 bases and J by 7 bases, and 17 bases separated the two germline ends. As DNA, the CDR3 is TGTGCCAGCAGCTCAGGACTTGTCGGAGGAAATGAGCAGTTCTTC. This translates into CASSSGLVGGNEQFF.

This clonotype was picked up a small number of times. The chain combines TRBV18 with TRBJ2-7, with a weak D call TRBD1 (5 bases). V was clipped by 5 bases and J by 6 bases, with 20 bases between them. Germline V lookup: CDR1 KGHSH, CDR2 LQKENI. The CDR3 loop spans 15 amino acids. CDR3 sequence (DNA): TGTGCCAGCTCAAACGACTGGCAGGGCCACGTCGAGCAGTACTTC. Protein product: CASSNDWQGHVEQYF.

This clonotype was picked up a small number of times. The J gene is TRBJ2-7, the V gene TRBV19; 10 bases line up with TRBD1. Germline CDR1 LNHDA, CDR2 SQIVND (reference sequence). This CDR3 comprises 14 residues. The V segment lost 10 bases and the J segment 3 bases; nucleotides outside the gene matches: 9. CDR3: CATQPGQGLYEQYF. The CDR3 nucleotides are TGTGCCACTCAACCGGGACAGGGGCTCTACGAGCAGTACTTC. Full variable domain (rest looked up from reference TRBV19 and TRBJ2-7): DGGITQSPKYLFRKEGQNVTLSCEQNLNHDAMYWYRQDPGQGLRLIYYSQIVNDFQKGDIAEGYSVSREKKESFPLTVTSAQKNPTAFYLCATQPGQGLYEQYFGPGTRLTVT.

This clonotype has only a few counts. This chain connects TRBV5-1 to TRBJ1-1; possibly TRBD1 for D (5 bases). V was trimmed by 7 bases and J by 1 base, leaving 14 bases between them. Germline CDR1 and CDR2: SGHRS and YFSETQ. The CDR3 consists of 14 residues. The CDR3 loop reads CASAGGGGNTEAFF. In nucleotides, the CDR3 is TGCGCCAGCGCCGGGGGAGGTGGGAACACTGAAGCTTTCTTT.

This chain links TRBV6-2 or TRBV6-3 with TRBJ2-1; 12 bases agree with TRBD2. This CDR3 is 18 amino acids long. The germline V gene has CDR1 MNHEY and CDR2 SVGEGT. V lost 5 bases, J lost 8 bases, and 16 bases stayed unmatched. DNA of the CDR3: TGTGCCAGCAGTCATGCTAACGAAGGGACTAGCGGGCCCCATGAGCAGTTCTTC. Amino acid sequence: CASSHANEGTSGPHEQFF.